Sequencing of this T cell receptor beta chain was carried out in a study of blood T cell repertoires in COVID-19 (dated by TCRdb to about 2020). For the study in its entirety: Collaborator samples came from the United States, Italy and Spain and covered acute and convalescent phases of COVID-19. The material from the prospective study consisted of cDNA or gDNA derived from T cells, B-cell-depleted T cells, or PBMCs. Deeply sampled blood TCRbeta repertoires from subjects exposed to, actively infected with, or recovered from COVID-19 were included in the dataset. The repertoires were made available in a free public database intended to serve as a resource for research on the immune response to SARS-CoV-2. The samples were drawn from the first 160 participants of the ongoing ImmuneRACE study and from over a thousand subjects provided by 6 global collaborators. Sample metadata almost always included a de-identified subject ID, COVID-19 status, age in years and sex. Where available, HLA class I and class II types were obtained from metadata supplied by the sample provider rather than from assay-based typing. Summary of the overall study and its limitations: How much clinical and demographic metadata was included differed by source and by participant, and the metadata was provided uncurated.

TCRbeta CDR3 regions were amplified from genomic DNA using the immunoSEQ Assay, a bias-controlled multiplex PCR. Processing in the source paper ran as follows. The number of nucleated cells in each sample was estimated by amplification of reference gene primers within the assay. To quantify the absolute abundance of each unique TCRbeta CDR3 rearrangement, sequence reads were collapsed and filtered. For each sample, productive Simpson clonality was calculated as the square root of Simpson's diversity index over productive rearrangements. TCRdb obtained this table from immuneACCESS and retained in-frame rearrangements with V and J assigned. These tables miss some clones; where compared with another copy, unresolved V genes account for less than half of the shortfall, and the remainder is unexplained. The V and J calls and clone size come from that table; D and trimming were worked out from the DNA. The sample has 150,000 to 180,000 clones on record, approximately 84% of them singletons. The ten largest clonotypes hold under 8.5% of the sample.

Including the terminal cysteine and phenylalanine, the CDR3 comprises 14 residues. Kept here is only the CDR3 DNA, which spans 42 bases and is read in frame from base 1. Deletion took 2 bases off V and 1 base off J, with a span of 8 bases between the germline ends. The germline V gene (reference sequence) specifies LGHDT as CDR1 and YNNKEL as CDR2. One collaborating source in Seattle enrolled patients during active infection and followed them longitudinally through the course of disease. Collaborating institutions collected whole blood in K2EDTA tubes following their own protocols. For TCRbeta analysis, collaborators shipped samples in one of three forms: frozen whole blood, isolated PBMCs, or DNA extracted from either of those sample types. Worth noting for this clone: Its antigen is unknown. Nothing much larger sits one base from this clone, and base qualities are not available.

The source is a woman in her sixties with COVID-19, enrolled during active disease. Sample: peripheral blood. The chain joins TRBV3-1 (or the pseudogene TRBV3-2) to TRBJ1-1; no D gene call is confident. The sequence in DNA is TGTGCCAGCAGCCAAAATCGGGAGAACACTGAAGCTTTCTTT. It translates to CASSQNRENTEAFF.